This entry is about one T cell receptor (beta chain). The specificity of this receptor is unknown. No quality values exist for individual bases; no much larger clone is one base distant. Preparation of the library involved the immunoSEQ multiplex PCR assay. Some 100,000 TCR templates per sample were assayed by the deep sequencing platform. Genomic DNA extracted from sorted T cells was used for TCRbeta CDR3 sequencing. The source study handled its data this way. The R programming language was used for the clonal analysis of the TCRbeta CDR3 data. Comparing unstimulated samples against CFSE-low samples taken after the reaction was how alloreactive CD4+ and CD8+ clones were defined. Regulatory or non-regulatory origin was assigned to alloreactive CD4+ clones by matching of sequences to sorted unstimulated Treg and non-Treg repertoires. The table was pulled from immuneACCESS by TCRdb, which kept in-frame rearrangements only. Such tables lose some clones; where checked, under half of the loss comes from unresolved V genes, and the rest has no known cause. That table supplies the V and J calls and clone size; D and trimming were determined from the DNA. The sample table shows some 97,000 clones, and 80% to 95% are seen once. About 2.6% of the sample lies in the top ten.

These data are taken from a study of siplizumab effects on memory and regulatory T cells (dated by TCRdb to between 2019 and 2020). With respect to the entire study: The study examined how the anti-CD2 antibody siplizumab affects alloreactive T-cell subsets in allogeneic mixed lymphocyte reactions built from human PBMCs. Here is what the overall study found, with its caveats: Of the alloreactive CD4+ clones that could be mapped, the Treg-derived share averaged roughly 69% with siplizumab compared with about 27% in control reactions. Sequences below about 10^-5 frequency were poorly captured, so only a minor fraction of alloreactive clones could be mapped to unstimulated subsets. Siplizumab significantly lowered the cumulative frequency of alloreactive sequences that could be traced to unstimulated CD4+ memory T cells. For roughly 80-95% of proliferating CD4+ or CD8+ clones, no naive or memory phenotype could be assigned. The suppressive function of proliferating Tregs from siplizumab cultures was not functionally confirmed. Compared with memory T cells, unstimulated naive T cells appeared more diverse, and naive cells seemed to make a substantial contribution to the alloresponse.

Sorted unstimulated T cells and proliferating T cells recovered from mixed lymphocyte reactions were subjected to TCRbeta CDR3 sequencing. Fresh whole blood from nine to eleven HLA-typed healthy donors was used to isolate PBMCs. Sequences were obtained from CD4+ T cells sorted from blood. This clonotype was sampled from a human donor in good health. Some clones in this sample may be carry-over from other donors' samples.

Here the CDR3 is given as CASSREAGGGGYEQYF. Read as DNA, the sequence is TGCGCCAGCAGCCGAGAAGCGGGAGGCGGGGGTTACGAGCAGTACTTC. The chain employs TRBV4-1 and TRBJ2-7, with TRBD2 matching 9 junction bases. Trimming leaves V shorter by 4 bases and J shorter by 4 bases, with the junction holding 11 bases beyond the gene matches. The germline V gene supplies CDR1 MGHRA and CDR2 YSYEKL. Measured from the cysteine to the phenylalanine, the CDR3 is 16 residues long. Only the CDR3 part of the read is kept: 48 bases, read in frame from the first base.